One sample yielded the 2 T cell receptor beta chains listed below, sequenced in a study of identical twins. TCRdb itself ran the 5' RACE reads through MiXCR, one entry per CDR3 protein. The table records 1.5 million or so distinct CDR3 sequences, around a third of them present only once. The sample taken for sequencing was cord blood. These receptors all stem from a newborn girl in good health.

This chain joins TRBV20-1 and TRBJ2-1, with 7 nucleotides matching TRBD1. Germline V gene sequence: CDR1 DFQATT, CDR2 SNEGSKA (reference sequence). CDR3 length: 12 residues. Trimming removed 7 bases from V and 10 bases from J; junction bases left unmatched: 10. DNA for the CDR3: TGCAGTGTGAACCACAGGGGATACGAGCAGTTCTTC. Translation: CSVNHRGYEQFF.

The CDR3 here is CASSLSPPSPFIAGGTDTQYF. The CDR3 DNA reads as TGTGCCAGCAGTTTATCCCCACCATCACCATTTATAGCGGGAGGTACAGATACGCAGTATTTT. This chain links TRBV27 with TRBJ2-3; TRBD2 matches 10 bases. V shed 0 bases, J shed 3 bases, and the junction held 18 bases outside the gene matches. Germline values: CDR1 MNHEY, CDR2 SMNVEV (reference sequence). The CDR3 is 21 residues long.